This record concerns one T cell receptor (beta chain) sequence. As yet, its antigen is unknown. The data were taken from a study of shared clonotypes between healthy human individuals. Across the study: Donors had three CD4 naive, three CD4 memory, two CD8 naive and one CD8 memory plate apiece. Broader study findings: Clonotypes not shared had lower generation probabilities than those common to all four donors.

Germline V gene data show CDR1 as SEHNR and CDR2 as FQNEAQ (reference sequence). The V and J ends lost 5 bases and 1 base respectively, with 11 bases between them. CDR3 length: 14 amino acids. Around 200 ng DNA, approximately 30,000 T cell genomes, went into each sorted-subset replicate PCR. In the original analysis: Filtering differed because ImmunoSEQ produced junction-only sequences that carried no quality scores. The method was immunoSEQ multiplex PCR; TCRdb's version includes in-frame clones alone and lacks a portion of them. V, J and clone size were drawn from that table, and D and trimming were deduced from the DNA. This sample has millions of clones; 95% occur once, and the top ten carry 0.1% to 0.15%.

This chain links TRBV7-9 with TRBJ1-2, with a weak D call TRBD1 (5 bases). The sequence came from a man younger than 30 in good health. Sample: naive CD4+ T cells sorted from blood. Subset meaning: CD45RA+ positively selected. CDR3 in amino acids: CASSPGLLNYGYTF. The CDR3 nucleotides read TGTGCCAGCAGCCCGGGACTTCTTAACTATGGCTACACCTTC.